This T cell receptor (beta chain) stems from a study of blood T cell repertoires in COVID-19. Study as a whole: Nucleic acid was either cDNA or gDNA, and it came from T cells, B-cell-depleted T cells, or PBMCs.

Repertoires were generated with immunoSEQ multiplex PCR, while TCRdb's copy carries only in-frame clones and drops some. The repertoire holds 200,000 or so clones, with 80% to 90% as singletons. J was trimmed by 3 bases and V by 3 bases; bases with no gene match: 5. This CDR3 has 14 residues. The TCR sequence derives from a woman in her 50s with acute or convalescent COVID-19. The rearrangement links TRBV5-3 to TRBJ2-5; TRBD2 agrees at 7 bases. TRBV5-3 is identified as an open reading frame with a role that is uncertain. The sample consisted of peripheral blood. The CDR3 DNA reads TGTGCCAGAAGCTCCTGGGGGAGGGAAGAGACCCAGTACTTC. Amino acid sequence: CARSSWGREETQYF.